This TCR beta chain was found in a study of T cell responses to AZD1222 COVID-19 vaccine. This CDR3 comprises 15 residues. Per germline, CDR1 KGHDR and CDR2 SFDVKD. Trimming shortened V by 3 bases and J by 2 bases, and 13 bases separated the two germline ends. Profiled with immunoSEQ multiplex PCR; TCRdb holds only in-frame clones, not every one. The data show 150,000 or so clones, about nine tenths seen once. General study points: Rises in breadth and depth of Spike-specific TCRs came after two AZD1222 doses. Across the whole spike, CD4 TCRs peaked at regions 160-218 and 743-854. Mostly white British, mostly female donors; authors suggested clonal diversity may be underestimated.

With regard to this clone: The antigen is not known.

Here the sequenced sample was peripheral blood, taken 28 days after the second AZD1222 dose. This rearrangement joins TRBV24-1 to TRBJ2-7; D possibly corresponds to TRBD1 (5 bases). The clonotype originates from an adult who received the AZD1222 COVID-19 vaccine. The CDR3 bases are TGTGCCACCAGTGATAGCAGGGCTTTTACCTACGAGCAGTACTTC. Encoded protein: CATSDSRAFTYEQYF.